What follows are 26 T cell receptor beta chains derived from one specimen sequenced in a study of T cell changes during pregnancy in multiple sclerosis. Generated by immunoSEQ multiplex PCR, the TCRdb table keeps only in-frame clones and is missing some. Seen here are tens of thousands of clones, about 93% observed once, and the top ten hold approximately 0.61%. This material consisted of CD4+ T cells from peripheral blood mononuclear cells, taken in the third trimester of pregnancy. The receptor source for this set is a female donor with multiple sclerosis, enrolled in a pregnancy study.

V is TRBV5-1 and J is TRBJ2-7; 14 bases agree with TRBD2. This CDR3 is 17 amino acids long. Looked up from germline, CDR1 is SGHRS and CDR2 is YFSETQ. With 4 bases clipped from V and 2 bases from J, the junction kept 8 bases outside the gene matches. The CDR3 region is CASSPRLAGGRPYEQYF. The CDR3, as DNA: TGCGCCAGCAGCCCAAGACTAGCGGGAGGGCGTCCCTACGAGCAGTACTTC.

This clone is a singleton in its sample. The chain carries TRBV2 and TRBJ2-7, with 12 bases fitting TRBD1. After removal of 4 bases from V and 3 bases from J, the junction contained 10 bases not matched to a gene. Germline lookup yields CDR1 SNHLY and CDR2 FYNNEI. CDR3 length: 17 residues. CDR3 amino acids: CASSVGQGAGGFYEQYF. CDR3 DNA sequence: TGTGCCAGCAGTGTGGGACAGGGGGCCGGTGGTTTCTACGAGCAGTACTTC.

The V gene is TRBV4-2, the J gene TRBJ1-1, with a tentative D call TRBD1 (5 bases). Trimming cost V 1 base and J 4 bases, with 13 bases left between them. Germline-derived CDR1 and CDR2 are LGHNA and YNFKEQ. The CDR3 loop spans 15 amino acids. The CDR3 DNA follows: TGTGCCAGCAGCCAAGGGGGGGGACTGGGCACTGAAGCTTTCTTT. It is translated as CASSQGGGLGTEAFF.

The rearrangement uses TRBV5-5 and TRBJ1-6, with TRBD1 matching 7 bases. Germline values: CDR1 SGHKS, CDR2 YYEKEE (reference sequence). Germline trimming cut 2 bases from V and 5 bases from J; bases unmatched to any gene: 4. The CDR3 is 15 residues long. CDR3 sequence (DNA): TGTGCCAGCAGCTTACCCGGGACAGATAATTCACCCCTCCACTTT. Translated, it gives CASSLPGTDNSPLHF. The full variable domain, completed using reference TRBV5-5 and TRBJ1-6, is DAGVTQSPTHLIKTRGQQVTLRCSPISGHKSVSWYQQVLGQGPQFIFQYYEKEERGRGNFPDRFSARQFPNYSSELNVNALLLGDSALYLCASSLPGTDNSPLHFGNGTRLTVT.

The rearrangement joins TRBV15 to TRBJ1-5; no firm D call. The CDR3 covers 15 residues. V was trimmed by 0 bases and J by 1 base, leaving 7 bases between them. The germline V gene encodes CDR1 LNHNV and CDR2 YYDKDF (reference sequence). In DNA, the CDR3 is TGTGCCACCAGCAGAGACCTCCTAAGCAATCAGCCCCAGCATTTT. It specifies CATSRDLLSNQPQHF.

V and J are TRBV10-2 and TRBJ2-1; 11 nucleotides align to TRBD2. The V and J ends lost 0 bases and 8 bases, in that order; junction bases with no gene match: 12. Germline CDR1 and CDR2: WSHSY and SAAADI. CDR3 size: 18 residues. CDR3 bases: TGCGCCAGCAGTGAGTCGAGTTTCGTACTAGCGGGAGTCGATGAGCAGTTCTTC. Its translation is CASSESSFVLAGVDEQFF.

The chain is built from TRBV7-9 and TRBJ2-2; D possibly corresponds to TRBD2 (6 bases). Trimming took off 1 base at V and 3 bases at J, with 12 bases between the two ends. This CDR3 is 16 amino acids long. Germline assignment: CDR1 SEHNR and CDR2 FQNEAQ (reference sequence). DNA of the CDR3: TGTGCCAGCAGCTTAGGCACAGGAGGGGACACCGGGGAGCTGTTTTTT. Amino acids: CASSLGTGGDTGELFF.

This chain uses TRBV2 with TRBJ2-1, with no clear D. V shed 3 bases and J shed 9 bases, with 6 bases lying between them. Germline CDR1 reads SNHLY; CDR2 reads FYNNEI. The CDR3 totals 11 residues. The CDR3 nucleotides are TGTGCCAGCAGTGATATCTTTGAGCAGTTCTTC. As protein: CASSDIFEQFF.

The chain couples TRBV20-1 to TRBJ2-7; D might be TRBD2 (5 bases). The CDR3 runs to 10 residues. V lost 3 bases and J 9 bases, leaving 9 bases between the germline ends. CDR1 is DFQATT and CDR2 is SNEGSKA in the germline V gene (reference sequence). The CDR3 DNA is TGCAGTGCTAGGAGGGAGTCGCAGTACTTC. Translated, it gives CSARRESQYF.

V is TRBV7-8 and J is TRBJ1-1; tentatively, D is TRBD1 (6 bases). The CDR3 loop spans 13 amino acids. The V end lost 5 bases, the J end lost 1 base, and 8 bases lay between the germline ends. Germline CDR1 SGHVS, CDR2 FQNEAQ. The CDR3: CASSRGGNTEAFF. The CDR3 region has the DNA TGTGCCAGCAGCAGGGGGGGGAACACTGAAGCTTTCTTT.

This sequence joins TRBV28 and TRBJ2-3; 10 positions agree with TRBD1. This CDR3 spans 16 amino acids. The germline V gene has CDR1 MDHEN and CDR2 SYDVKM. J was trimmed by 6 bases and V by 5 bases; bases with no gene match: 11. The CDR3 here is CASSGAGTGVKDTQYF. In nucleotides, the CDR3 is TGTGCCAGCAGTGGGGCCGGGACAGGGGTGAAGGATACGCAGTATTTT.

J is TRBJ2-1 and V is TRBV7-3; 9 bases map to TRBD2. Germline V gene data show CDR1 as SGHTA and CDR2 as FQGTGA. The CDR3 consists of 15 residues. Unmatched junction bases numbered 5, after V lost 5 bases and J lost 3 bases. The CDR3 spells CASSQLAGVYNEQFF. DNA for the CDR3: TGTGCCAGCAGCCAACTAGCGGGCGTCTACAATGAGCAGTTCTTC.

The chain is built from TRBV6-6 and TRBJ1-1; 7 bases agree with TRBD1. Trimming removed 6 bases from V and 10 bases from J; junction bases left unmatched: 8. The CDR3 spans 12 residues. Germline V gene data show CDR1 as MNHNY and CDR2 as SVGAGI (reference sequence). The CDR3 here is CASSSKGAGAFF. In nucleotides, the CDR3 is TGTGCCAGCAGCTCTAAGGGGGCGGGAGCTTTCTTT.

The chain links TRBV18 to TRBJ2-2; maybe TRBD2 (5 bases). The germline CDR1 and CDR2 sequences are KGHSH and LQKENI. Trimming removed 3 bases from V and 13 bases from J, with 12 bases in between. The CDR3 extends over 12 amino acids. CDR3 protein: CASSPGGRGLFF. CDR3 sequence (DNA): TGTGCCAGCTCACCTGGCGGCCGGGGGCTGTTTTTT.

The chain recombines TRBV6-1 with TRBJ1-1, with 9 positions matching TRBD1. The CDR3 contains 14 residues. Germline values: CDR1 MNHNS, CDR2 SASEGT. Germline trimming cut 7 bases from V and 5 bases from J; bases unmatched to any gene: 8. For the CDR3, the DNA is TGTGCCAGCATTTACACAGGGGGCGCGACTGAAGCTTTCTTT. Translated, it gives CASIYTGGATEAFF.

The chain joins TRBV28 to TRBJ2-7, with 9 nucleotides matching TRBD1. The germline CDR1 and CDR2 sequences are MDHEN and SYDVKM. Trimming took 4 bases from V and 3 from J; bases not matched to a gene: 7. The length of the CDR3 is 15 residues. The CDR3 protein is CASSSSGTGYYEQYF. The CDR3 nucleotides are TGTGCCAGCAGTTCCTCCGGGACAGGGTACTACGAGCAGTACTTC.

The chain has TRBV28 and TRBJ1-2, with TRBD1 identical over 7 bases. CDR3 length equals 15 residues. Looked up from germline, CDR1 is MDHEN and CDR2 is SYDVKM. Unmatched junction bases numbered 7, after V lost 5 bases and J lost 1 base. Here the CDR3 reads CASSPRQGGNYGYTF. In DNA, the CDR3 is TGTGCCAGCAGTCCCCGACAGGGAGGTAACTATGGCTACACCTTC.

This chain connects TRBV27 to TRBJ2-7; a possible D gene is TRBD2 (5 bases). The CDR3 covers 16 residues. V dropped 5 bases and J dropped 3 bases, with 20 bases sitting between them. CDR1 is MNHEY, CDR2 SMNVEV, per germline (reference sequence). The CDR3 reads CASSPGRSWGVYEQYF. The CDR3 nucleotides are TGTGCCAGCAGTCCCGGAAGGTCTTGGGGAGTCTACGAGCAGTACTTC.

The chain couples TRBV5-4 to TRBJ1-1; D perhaps matches TRBD1 (5 bases). V was shortened by 0 bases and J by 0 bases, with 9 bases between the two germline ends. Germline CDR1 and CDR2: SGHNT and YYREEE (reference sequence). The CDR3 is made up of 15 amino acids. CDR3 amino acids: CASSLVVGVNTEAFF. CDR3 bases: TGTGCCAGCAGCTTGGTGGTAGGGGTGAACACTGAAGCTTTCTTT.

This rearrangement joins TRBV5-1 to TRBJ1-2; D unclear. The CDR3 extends over 13 amino acids. In germline, CDR1 is SGHRS, CDR2 YFSETQ. V was trimmed by 5 bases and J by 0 bases, leaving 8 bases between them. CDR3 sequence (DNA): TGCGCCAGCAGGTTAACGGCTAACTATGGCTACACCTTC. This gives the protein CASRLTANYGYTF. Combining the CDR3 with reference TRBV5-1 and TRBJ1-2 gives the whole variable domain KAGVTQTPRYLIKTRGQQVTLSCSPISGHRSVSWYQQTPGQGLQFLFEYFSETQRNKGNFPGRFSGRQFSNSRSEMNVSTLELGDSALYLCASRLTANYGYTFGSGTRLTVV.

This clone was counted once. The V call is TRBV29-1, the J call TRBJ2-7; D perhaps matches TRBD2 (5 bases). V lost 5 bases to trimming and J lost 4 bases, with 18 bases between them. From germline, CDR1 is SQVTM and CDR2 ANQGSEA. The CDR3 runs 14 residues. In DNA form, the CDR3 reads TGCAGCGTTTCTGGAGGTCTGGATGGATACGAGCAGTACTTC. It is translated as CSVSGGLDGYEQYF.

This clone was seen a few times. The V call is TRBV2, the J call TRBJ1-2, with 7 bases matching TRBD1. Germline loops: CDR1 SNHLY, CDR2 FYNNEI. The CDR3 runs to 13 residues. Trimming removed 7 bases from V and 7 bases from J; junction bases left unmatched: 9. The DNA for the CDR3 is TGTGCCAGCACCACACGACAGGGAGGTGGCTACACCTTC. Amino acids: CASTTRQGGGYTF.

The rearrangement links TRBV10-3 to TRBJ1-6; 7 bases align to TRBD1. The CDR3 runs 17 residues. Trimming at V came to 0 bases and at J to 10 bases, leaving 12 bases not matched to a gene. Per germline, CDR1 ENHRY and CDR2 SYGVKD. The CDR3 is CAISESTRQGVESPLHF. DNA of the CDR3: TGTGCCATCAGTGAGTCGACTCGACAGGGAGTAGAGTCACCCCTCCACTTT.

This clone was observed once. The chain links TRBV5-4 to TRBJ2-5; the match to TRBD2 covers 9 bases. Germline V lookup: CDR1 SGHNT, CDR2 YYREEE (reference sequence). V lost 1 base to trimming and J lost 6 bases; unmatched junction nucleotides: 7. This CDR3 spans 15 amino acids. The CDR3: CASSLWGSGRKTQYF. CDR3 bases: TGTGCCAGCAGCTTGTGGGGTAGCGGGAGAAAGACCCAGTACTTC.

This sequence joins TRBV7-3 and TRBJ2-1; D is unclear. Trimming removed 0 bases at V and 0 bases at J, with 9 bases between. The CDR3 loop spans 16 amino acids. Per the germline V gene, CDR1 is SGHTA and CDR2 is FQGTGA. The CDR3 region has the DNA TGTGCCAGCAGCTTAACGTTATCGTCCTCCTACAATGAGCAGTTCTTC. This translates into CASSLTLSSSYNEQFF.

This clone was recorded once. The chain uses TRBV9 and TRBJ2-3; 8 positions agree with TRBD2. The CDR3 contains 17 residues. J lost 5 bases, V lost 4 bases, and 15 bases had no gene match. Germline V gene lookup returns CDR1 SGDLS and CDR2 YYNGEE. The CDR3 here is CASSSPLAGGGKDTQYF. For the CDR3, the DNA is TGTGCCAGCAGCTCCCCCTTGGCGGGGGGCGGGAAAGATACGCAGTATTTT.